The present T cell receptor (beta chain) was sequenced within a study of blood T cell repertoires in COVID-19. Study context: Italy, Spain and the United States were the sources of the convalescent and acute COVID-19 samples.

This clone appeared a few times. Looked up from germline, CDR1 is SGHTA and CDR2 is FQGNSA. The length of the CDR3 is 15 residues. V lost 1 base to trimming and J lost 8 bases, with 17 bases between them. Original handling: Reference gene primer amplification gave estimated nucleated cell counts. Only in-frame clones appear in the TCRdb table, and some are missing; sequencing was by immunoSEQ multiplex PCR. The DNA was the basis for D and trimming; V, J and clone size are from that table. The table shows approximately 82,000 clones, with approximately 90% occurring only once. Ages ranged from about 18 to 100 years, with residence in some 25 US areas. Clinical history reported by participants formed the basis on which cohorts were assigned.

V is TRBV7-2 and J is TRBJ1-2; D is possibly TRBD1 (6 bases). The clonotype comes from a woman aged 45-59 years with acute COVID-19. The sequencing sample was made of PBMCs or T cells enriched from blood (not recorded which). CDR3 sequence reads: CASSLDPGAAEGYTF. The CDR3 bases are TGTGCCAGCAGCTTAGATCCAGGGGCTGCGGAGGGCTACACCTTC.